Listed here is a single T cell receptor beta chain. These data are taken from a study of response to subunit inactivated influenza vaccine. CDR1 is SGHRS and CDR2 is YFSETQ in the germline V gene. J lost 5 bases, V lost 3 bases, and 6 bases had no gene match. The CDR3 runs 14 residues. TCRdb independently ran MiXCR on the RT-PCR reads; one entry per CDR3 protein. The sample has hundreds of thousands of distinct CDR3 sequences; approximately 15% are singletons. The chain recombines TRBV5-1 with TRBJ2-7, with 9 bases aligning to TRBD1. The sequence was obtained from a man over 45 who received an inactivated influenza vaccine. The sample was PBMCs from blood, taken approximately 15 days before vaccination. CDR3 DNA: TGCGCCAGCAGCTCAGGGGACAGGGTAAACGAGCAGTACTTC. It codes for CASSSGDRVNEQYF.